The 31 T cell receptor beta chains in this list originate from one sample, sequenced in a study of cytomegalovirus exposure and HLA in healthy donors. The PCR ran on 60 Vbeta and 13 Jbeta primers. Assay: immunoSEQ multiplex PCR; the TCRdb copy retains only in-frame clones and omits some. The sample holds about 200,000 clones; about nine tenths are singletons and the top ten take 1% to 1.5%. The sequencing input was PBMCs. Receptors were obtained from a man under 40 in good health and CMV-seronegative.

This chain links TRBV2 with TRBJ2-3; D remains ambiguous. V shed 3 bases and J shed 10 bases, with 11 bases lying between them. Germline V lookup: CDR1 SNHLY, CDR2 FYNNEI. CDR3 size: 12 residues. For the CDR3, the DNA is TGTGCCAGCAGTGACTCCTACGCTTCGCAGTATTTT. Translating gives CASSDSYASQYF. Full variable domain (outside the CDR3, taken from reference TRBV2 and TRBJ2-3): EPEVTQTPSHQVTQMGQEVILRCVPISNHLYFYWYRQILGQKVEFLVSFYNNEISEKSEIFDDQFSVERPDGSNFTLKIRSTKLEDSAMYFCASSDSYASQYFGPGTRLTVL.

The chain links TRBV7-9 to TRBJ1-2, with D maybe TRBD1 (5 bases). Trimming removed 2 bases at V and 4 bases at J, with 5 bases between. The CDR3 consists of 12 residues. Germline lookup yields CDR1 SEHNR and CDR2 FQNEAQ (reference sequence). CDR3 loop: CASSLQGYGYTF. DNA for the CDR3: TGTGCCAGCAGCTTACAGGGCTATGGCTACACCTTC.

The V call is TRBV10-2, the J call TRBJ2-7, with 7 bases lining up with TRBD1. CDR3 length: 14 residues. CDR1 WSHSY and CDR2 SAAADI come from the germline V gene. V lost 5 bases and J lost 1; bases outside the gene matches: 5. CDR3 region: CASSNRDRSYEQYF. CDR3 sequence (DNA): TGCGCCAGCAGTAATCGGGACAGATCCTACGAGCAGTACTTC.

The CDR3 reads CASSLAARPYEQYF. The DNA of the CDR3 is TGTGCCAGCAGCTTAGCGGCTAGACCATACGAGCAGTACTTC. The chain carries TRBV7-2 and TRBJ2-7; D uncertain. V was cut by 0 bases and J by 4 bases, with 10 bases left in between. Germline V gene sequence: CDR1 SGHTA, CDR2 FQGNSA. The CDR3 runs 14 residues.

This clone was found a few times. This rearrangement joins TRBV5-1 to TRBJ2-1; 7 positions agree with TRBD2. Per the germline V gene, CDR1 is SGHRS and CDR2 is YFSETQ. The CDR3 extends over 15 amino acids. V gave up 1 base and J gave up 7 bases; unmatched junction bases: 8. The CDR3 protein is CASSLSVGGKNEQFF. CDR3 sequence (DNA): TGCGCCAGCAGCTTGTCTGTCGGGGGGAAAAATGAGCAGTTCTTC.

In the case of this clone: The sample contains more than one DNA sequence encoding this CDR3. The CDR3 region has the DNA TGTGCCAGCAGCCAAGAGGCACGGCGGACCTACAATGAGCAGTTCTTC. This encodes CASSQEARRTYNEQFF. The gene calls are TRBV14 and TRBJ2-1; D unresolved. Germline V lookup: CDR1 SGHDN, CDR2 FVKESK. Trimming pared 0 bases from V and 2 bases from J, leaving 11 bases between. The CDR3 consists of 16 residues.

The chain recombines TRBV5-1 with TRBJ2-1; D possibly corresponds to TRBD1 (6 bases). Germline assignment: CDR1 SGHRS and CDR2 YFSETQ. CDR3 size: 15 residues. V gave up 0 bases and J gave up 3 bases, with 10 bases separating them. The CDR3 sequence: CASSLDGQNYNEQFF. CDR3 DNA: TGCGCCAGCAGCTTGGACGGACAGAACTACAATGAGCAGTTCTTC.

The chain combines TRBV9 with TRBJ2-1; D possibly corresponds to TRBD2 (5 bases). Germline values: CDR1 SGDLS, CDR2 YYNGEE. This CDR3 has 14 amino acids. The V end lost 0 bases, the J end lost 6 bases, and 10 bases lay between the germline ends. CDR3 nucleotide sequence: TGTGCCAGCAGCGTAGTTGGGCGGGCCAATGAGCAGTTCTTC. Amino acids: CASSVVGRANEQFF.

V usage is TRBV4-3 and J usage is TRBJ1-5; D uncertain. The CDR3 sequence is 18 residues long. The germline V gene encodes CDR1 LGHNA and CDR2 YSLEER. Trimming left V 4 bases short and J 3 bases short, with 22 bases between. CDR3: CASSRNLKIGGYNQPQHF. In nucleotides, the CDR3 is TGCGCCAGCAGCCGTAATCTGAAGATTGGCGGATACAATCAGCCCCAGCATTTT.

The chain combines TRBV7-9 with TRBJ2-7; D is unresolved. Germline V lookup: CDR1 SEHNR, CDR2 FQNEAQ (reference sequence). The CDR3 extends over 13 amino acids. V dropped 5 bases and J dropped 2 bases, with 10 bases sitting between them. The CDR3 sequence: CASSPPQTYEQYF. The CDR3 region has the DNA TGTGCCAGCAGCCCTCCCCAGACCTACGAGCAGTACTTC.

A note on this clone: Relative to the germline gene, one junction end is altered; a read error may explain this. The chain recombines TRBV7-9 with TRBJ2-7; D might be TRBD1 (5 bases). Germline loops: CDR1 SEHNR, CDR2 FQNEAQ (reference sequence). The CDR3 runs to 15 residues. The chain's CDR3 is CSSSLGFVAGNEQYF. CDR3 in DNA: TGTTCCAGCAGCTTAGGTTTCGTCGCAGGGAACGAGCAGTACTTC.

In DNA, the CDR3 is TGCGCCAGCAGCTTCTGGGACAGGGAGCCTGATACGCAGTATTTT. This gives the protein CASSFWDREPDTQYF. The J gene is TRBJ2-3, the V gene TRBV5-1; 9 bases agree with TRBD1. Unmatched junction bases numbered 7, after V lost 2 bases and J lost 6 bases. The CDR3 length is 15 residues. The germline V gene encodes CDR1 SGHRS and CDR2 YFSETQ.

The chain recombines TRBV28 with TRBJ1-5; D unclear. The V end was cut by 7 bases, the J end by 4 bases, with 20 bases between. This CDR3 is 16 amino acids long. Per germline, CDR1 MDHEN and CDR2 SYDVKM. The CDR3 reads CASTSRRGPNNQPQHF. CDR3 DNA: TGTGCCAGCACCTCTCGTCGGGGTCCTAATAATCAGCCCCAGCATTTT.

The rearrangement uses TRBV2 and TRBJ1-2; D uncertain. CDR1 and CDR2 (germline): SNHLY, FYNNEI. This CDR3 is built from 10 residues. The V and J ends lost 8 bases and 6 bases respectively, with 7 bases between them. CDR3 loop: CASQRNGYTF. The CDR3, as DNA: TGTGCCAGCCAGCGTAATGGCTACACCTTC. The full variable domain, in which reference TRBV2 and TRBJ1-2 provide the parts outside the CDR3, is EPEVTQTPSHQVTQMGQEVILRCVPISNHLYFYWYRQILGQKVEFLVSFYNNEISEKSEIFDDQFSVERPDGSNFTLKIRSTKLEDSAMYFCASQRNGYTFGSGTRLTVV.

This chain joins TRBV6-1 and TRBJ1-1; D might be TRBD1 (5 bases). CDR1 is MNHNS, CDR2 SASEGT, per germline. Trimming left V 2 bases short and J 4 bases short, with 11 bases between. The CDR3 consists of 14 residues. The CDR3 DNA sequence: TGTGCCAGCAGTGAACTATGGGGCGGCACTGAAGCTTTCTTT. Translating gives CASSELWGGTEAFF.

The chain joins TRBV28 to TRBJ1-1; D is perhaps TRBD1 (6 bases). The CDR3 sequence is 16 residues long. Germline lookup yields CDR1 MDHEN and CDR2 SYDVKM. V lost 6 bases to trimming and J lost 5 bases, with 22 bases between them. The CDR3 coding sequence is TGTGCCAGCAGCCGACTGACAGGTCCTTTGGGAACTGAAGCTTTCTTT. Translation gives CASSRLTGPLGTEAFF.

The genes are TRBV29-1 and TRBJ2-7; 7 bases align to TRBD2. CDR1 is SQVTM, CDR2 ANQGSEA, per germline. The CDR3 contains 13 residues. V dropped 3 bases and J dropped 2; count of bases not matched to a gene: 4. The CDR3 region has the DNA TGCAGCGTTGAGTTCGCGGGGGCCTACGAGCAGTACTTC. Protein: CSVEFAGAYEQYF.

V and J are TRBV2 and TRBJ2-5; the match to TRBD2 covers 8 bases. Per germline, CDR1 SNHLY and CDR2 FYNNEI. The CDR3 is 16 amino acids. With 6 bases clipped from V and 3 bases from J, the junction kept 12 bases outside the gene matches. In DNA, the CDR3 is TGTGCCAGCAGAGGAGTGACTAGCGCTCAGAAAGAGACCCAGTACTTC. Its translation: CASRGVTSAQKETQYF.

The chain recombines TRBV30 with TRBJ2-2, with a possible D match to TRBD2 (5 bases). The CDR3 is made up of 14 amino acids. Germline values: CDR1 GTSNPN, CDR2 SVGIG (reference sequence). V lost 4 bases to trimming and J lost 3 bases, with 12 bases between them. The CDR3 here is CAWKERLYTGELFF. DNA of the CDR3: TGTGCCTGGAAAGAGCGGCTGTACACCGGGGAGCTGTTTTTT.

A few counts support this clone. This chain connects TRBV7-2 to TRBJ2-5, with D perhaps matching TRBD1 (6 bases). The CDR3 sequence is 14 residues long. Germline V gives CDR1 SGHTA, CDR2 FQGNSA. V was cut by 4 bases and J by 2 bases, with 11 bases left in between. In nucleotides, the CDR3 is TGTGCCAGCAGCTGGGCAGGGGAACAAGAGACCCAGTACTTC. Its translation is CASSWAGEQETQYF.

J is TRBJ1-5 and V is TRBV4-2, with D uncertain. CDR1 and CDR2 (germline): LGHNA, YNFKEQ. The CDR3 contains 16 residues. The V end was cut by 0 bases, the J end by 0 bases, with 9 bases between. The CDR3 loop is CASSQDPDYSNQPQHF. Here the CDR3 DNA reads TGTGCCAGCAGCCAAGACCCGGACTATAGCAATCAGCCCCAGCATTTT.

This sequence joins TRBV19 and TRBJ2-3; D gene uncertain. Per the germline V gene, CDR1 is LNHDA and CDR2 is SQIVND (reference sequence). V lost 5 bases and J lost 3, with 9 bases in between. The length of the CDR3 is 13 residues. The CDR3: CASSRGPTDTQYF. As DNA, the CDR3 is TGTGCCAGTAGTCGCGGCCCAACAGATACGCAGTATTTT. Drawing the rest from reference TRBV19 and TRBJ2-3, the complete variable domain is DGGITQSPKYLFRKEGQNVTLSCEQNLNHDAMYWYRQDPGQGLRLIYYSQIVNDFQKGDIAEGYSVSREKKESFPLTVTSAQKNPTAFYLCASSRGPTDTQYFGPGTRLTVL.

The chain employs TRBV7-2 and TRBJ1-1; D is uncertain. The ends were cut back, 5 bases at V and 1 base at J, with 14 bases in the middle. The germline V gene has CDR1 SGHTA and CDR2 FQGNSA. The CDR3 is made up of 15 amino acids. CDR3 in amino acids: CASSHGRVSNTEAFF. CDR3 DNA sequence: TGTGCCAGCAGCCACGGTCGAGTTTCGAACACTGAAGCTTTCTTT.

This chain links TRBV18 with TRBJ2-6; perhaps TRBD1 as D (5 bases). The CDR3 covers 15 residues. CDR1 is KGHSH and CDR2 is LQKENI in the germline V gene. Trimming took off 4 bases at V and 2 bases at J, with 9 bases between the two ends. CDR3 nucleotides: TGTGCCAGCTCACAAGGGGTTCCTGGGGCCAACGTCCTGACTTTC. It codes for CASSQGVPGANVLTF. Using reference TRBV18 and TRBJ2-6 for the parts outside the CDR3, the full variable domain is NAGVMQNPRHLVRRRGQEARLRCSPMKGHSHVYWYRQLPEEGLKFMVYLQKENIIDESGMPKERFSAEFPKEGPSILRIQQVVRGDSAAYFCASSQGVPGANVLTFGAGSRLTVL.

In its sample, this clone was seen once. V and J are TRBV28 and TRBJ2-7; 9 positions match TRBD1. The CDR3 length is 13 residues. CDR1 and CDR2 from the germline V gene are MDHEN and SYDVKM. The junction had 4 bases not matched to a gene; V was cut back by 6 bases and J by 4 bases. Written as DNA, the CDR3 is TGTGCCAGCAGGTCACAGGGGGCATACGAGCAGTACTTC. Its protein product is CASRSQGAYEQYF.

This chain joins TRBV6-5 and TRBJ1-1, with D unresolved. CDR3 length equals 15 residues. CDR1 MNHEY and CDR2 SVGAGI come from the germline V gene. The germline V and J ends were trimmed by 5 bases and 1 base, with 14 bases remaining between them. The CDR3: CASSPLSSGNTEAFF. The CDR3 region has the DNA TGTGCCAGCAGTCCACTCTCCTCCGGGAACACTGAAGCTTTCTTT.

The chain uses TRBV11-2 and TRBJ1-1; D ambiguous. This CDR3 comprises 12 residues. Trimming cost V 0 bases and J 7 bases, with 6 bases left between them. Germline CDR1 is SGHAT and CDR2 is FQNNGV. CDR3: CASSLEWSEAFF. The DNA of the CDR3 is TGTGCCAGCAGCTTAGAGTGGAGTGAAGCTTTCTTT.

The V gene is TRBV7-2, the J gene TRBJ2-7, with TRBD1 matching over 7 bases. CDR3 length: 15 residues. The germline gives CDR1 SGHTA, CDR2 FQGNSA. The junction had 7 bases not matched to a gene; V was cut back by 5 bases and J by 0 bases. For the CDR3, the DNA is TGTGCCAGCAGCACCTCGGGACAGAGCTCCTACGAGCAGTACTTC. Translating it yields CASSTSGQSSYEQYF.

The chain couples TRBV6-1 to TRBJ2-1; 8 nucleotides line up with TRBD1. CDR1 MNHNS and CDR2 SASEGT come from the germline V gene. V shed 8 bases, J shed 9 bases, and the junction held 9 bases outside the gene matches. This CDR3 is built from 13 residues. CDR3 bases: TGTGCCAGCGGACGGGACAGGTCGGCTGAGCAGTTCTTC. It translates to CASGRDRSAEQFF.

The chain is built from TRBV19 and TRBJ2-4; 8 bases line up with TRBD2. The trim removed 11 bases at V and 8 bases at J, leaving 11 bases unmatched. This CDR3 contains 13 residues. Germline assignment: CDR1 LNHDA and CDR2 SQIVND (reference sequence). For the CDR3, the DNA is TGTGCCTCCCGGTCTTGGCGGGGGGACATTCAGTACTTC. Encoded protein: CASRSWRGDIQYF.

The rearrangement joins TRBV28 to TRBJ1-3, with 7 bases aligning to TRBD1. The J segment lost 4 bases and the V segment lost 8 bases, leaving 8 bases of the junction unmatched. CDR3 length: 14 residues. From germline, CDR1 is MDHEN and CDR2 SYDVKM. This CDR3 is CASGTGTAGNTIYF. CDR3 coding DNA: TGTGCCAGCGGAACTGGGACAGCAGGAAACACCATATATTTT.